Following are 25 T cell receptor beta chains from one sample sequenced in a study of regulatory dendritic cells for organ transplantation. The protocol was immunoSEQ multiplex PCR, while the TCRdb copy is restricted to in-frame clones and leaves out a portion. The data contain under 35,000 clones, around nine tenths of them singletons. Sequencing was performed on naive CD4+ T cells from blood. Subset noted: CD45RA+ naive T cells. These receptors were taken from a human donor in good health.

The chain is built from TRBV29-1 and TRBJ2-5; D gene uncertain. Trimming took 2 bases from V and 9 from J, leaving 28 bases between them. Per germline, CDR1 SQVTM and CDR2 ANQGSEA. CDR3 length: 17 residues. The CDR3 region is CSVELDQEYFPRVAQYF. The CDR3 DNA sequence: TGCAGCGTTGAATTAGACCAGGAATACTTTCCAAGAGTGGCCCAGTACTTC.

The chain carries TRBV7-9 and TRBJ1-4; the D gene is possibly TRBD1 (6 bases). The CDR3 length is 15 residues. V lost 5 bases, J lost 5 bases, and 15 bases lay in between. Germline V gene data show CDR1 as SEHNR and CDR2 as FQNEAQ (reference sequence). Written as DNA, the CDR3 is TGTGCCAGCAGCCGTTACCAGGGGTTGAATGAAAAACTGTTTTTT. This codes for CASSRYQGLNEKLFF.

The CDR3 sequence: CASSRQGLSGNTIYF. CDR3 sequence (DNA): TGTGCCAGCAGCCGCCAGGGGCTCTCTGGAAACACCATATATTTT. The rearrangement joins TRBV11-2 to TRBJ1-3, with D possibly TRBD1 on 6 matching bases. The germline V and J ends were trimmed by 5 bases and 0 bases, with 11 bases remaining between them. Germline V gives CDR1 SGHAT, CDR2 FQNNGV. CDR3 length: 15 amino acids.

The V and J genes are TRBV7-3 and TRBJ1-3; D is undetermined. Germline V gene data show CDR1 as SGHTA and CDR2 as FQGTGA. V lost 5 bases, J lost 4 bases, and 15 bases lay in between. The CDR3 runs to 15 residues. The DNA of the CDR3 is TGTGCCAGCAGCCCGACGCATTCGGGCGGAAACACCATATATTTT. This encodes CASSPTHSGGNTIYF.

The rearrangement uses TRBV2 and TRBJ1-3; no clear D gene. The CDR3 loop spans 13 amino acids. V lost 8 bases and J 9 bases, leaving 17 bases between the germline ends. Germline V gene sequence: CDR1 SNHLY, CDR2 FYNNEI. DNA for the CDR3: TGTGCCAGCCGGTTCACCACGGCTGTCACCATATATTTT. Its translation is CASRFTTAVTIYF.

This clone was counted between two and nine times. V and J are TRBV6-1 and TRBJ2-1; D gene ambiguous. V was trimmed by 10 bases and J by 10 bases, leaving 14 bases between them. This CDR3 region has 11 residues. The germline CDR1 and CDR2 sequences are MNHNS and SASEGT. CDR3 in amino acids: CATAGLGEQFF. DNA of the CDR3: TGTGCCACCGCCGGGTTGGGGGAGCAGTTCTTC.

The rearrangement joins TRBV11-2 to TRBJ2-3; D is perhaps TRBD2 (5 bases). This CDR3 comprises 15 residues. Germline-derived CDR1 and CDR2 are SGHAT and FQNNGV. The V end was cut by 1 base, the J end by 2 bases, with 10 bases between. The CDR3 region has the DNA TGTGCCAGCAGCTTAGTGCCGGGAATCACAGATACGCAGTATTTT. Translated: CASSLVPGITDTQYF.

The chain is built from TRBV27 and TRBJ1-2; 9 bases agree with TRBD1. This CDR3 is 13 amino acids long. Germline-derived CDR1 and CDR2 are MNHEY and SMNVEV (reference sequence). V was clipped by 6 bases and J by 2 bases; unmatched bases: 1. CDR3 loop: CASRGTGNYGYTF. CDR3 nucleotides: TGTGCCAGCAGAGGGACAGGGAACTATGGCTACACCTTC.

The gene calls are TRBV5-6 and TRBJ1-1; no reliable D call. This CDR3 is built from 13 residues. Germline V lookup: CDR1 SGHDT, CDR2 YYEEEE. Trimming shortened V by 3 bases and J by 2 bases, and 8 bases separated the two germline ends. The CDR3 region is CASSYSTNTEAFF. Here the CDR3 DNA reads TGTGCCAGCAGCTATTCAACCAACACTGAAGCTTTCTTT.

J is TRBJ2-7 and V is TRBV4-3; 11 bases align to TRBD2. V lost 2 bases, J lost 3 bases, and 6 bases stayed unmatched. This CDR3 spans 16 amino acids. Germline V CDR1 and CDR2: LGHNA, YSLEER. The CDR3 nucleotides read TGCGCCAGCAGCCAAATGGGACTAGCGGACAACTACGAGCAGTACTTC. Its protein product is CASSQMGLADNYEQYF.

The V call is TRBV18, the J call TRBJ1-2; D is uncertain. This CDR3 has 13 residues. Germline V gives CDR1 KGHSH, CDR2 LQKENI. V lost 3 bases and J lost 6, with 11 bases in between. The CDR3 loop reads CASSPGRENGYTF. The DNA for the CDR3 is TGTGCCAGCTCACCGGGGAGGGAAAATGGCTACACCTTC.

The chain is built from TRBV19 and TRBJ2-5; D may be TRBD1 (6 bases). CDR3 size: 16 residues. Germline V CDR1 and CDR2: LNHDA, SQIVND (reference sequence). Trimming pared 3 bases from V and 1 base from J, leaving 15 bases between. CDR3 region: CASSIGGGLRQETQYF. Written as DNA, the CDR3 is TGTGCCAGTAGTATTGGTGGGGGCCTACGCCAAGAGACCCAGTACTTC. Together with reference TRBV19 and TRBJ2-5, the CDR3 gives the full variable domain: DGGITQSPKYLFRKEGQNVTLSCEQNLNHDAMYWYRQDPGQGLRLIYYSQIVNDFQKGDIAEGYSVSREKKESFPLTVTSAQKNPTAFYLCASSIGGGLRQETQYFGPGTRLLVL.

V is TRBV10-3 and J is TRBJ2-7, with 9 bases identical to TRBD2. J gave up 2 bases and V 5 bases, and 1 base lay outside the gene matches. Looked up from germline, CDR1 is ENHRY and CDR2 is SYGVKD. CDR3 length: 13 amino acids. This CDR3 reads CAISPSGTYEQYF. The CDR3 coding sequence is TGTGCCATCAGTCCTAGCGGGACCTACGAGCAGTACTTC.

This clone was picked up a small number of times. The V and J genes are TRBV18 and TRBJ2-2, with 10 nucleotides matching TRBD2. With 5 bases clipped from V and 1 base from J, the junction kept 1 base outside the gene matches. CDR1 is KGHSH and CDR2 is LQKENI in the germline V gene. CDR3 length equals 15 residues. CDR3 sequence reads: CASSSSGGNTGELFF. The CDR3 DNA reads TGTGCCAGCTCATCTAGCGGGGGGAACACCGGGGAGCTGTTTTTT.

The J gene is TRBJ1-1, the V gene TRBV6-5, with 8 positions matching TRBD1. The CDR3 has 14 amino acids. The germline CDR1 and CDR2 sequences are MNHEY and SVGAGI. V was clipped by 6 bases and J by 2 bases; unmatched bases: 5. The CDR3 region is CASSVDRGNTEAFF. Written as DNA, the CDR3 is TGTGCCAGCAGCGTAGACAGGGGAAACACTGAAGCTTTCTTT.

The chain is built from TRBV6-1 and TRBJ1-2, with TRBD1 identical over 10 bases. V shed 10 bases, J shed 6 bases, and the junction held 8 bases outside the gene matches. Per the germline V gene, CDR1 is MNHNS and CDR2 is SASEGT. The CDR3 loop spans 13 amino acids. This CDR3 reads CATRDRGRNGYTF. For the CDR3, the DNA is TGTGCCACCAGAGACAGGGGGCGGAATGGCTACACCTTC.

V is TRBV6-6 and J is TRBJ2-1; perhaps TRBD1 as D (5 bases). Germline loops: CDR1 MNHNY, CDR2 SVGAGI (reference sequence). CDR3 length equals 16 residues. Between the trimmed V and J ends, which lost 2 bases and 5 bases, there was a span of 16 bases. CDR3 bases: TGTGCCAGCAGTTACAGACCCCAGGGTAGAAACAATGAGCAGTTCTTC. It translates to CASSYRPQGRNNEQFF.

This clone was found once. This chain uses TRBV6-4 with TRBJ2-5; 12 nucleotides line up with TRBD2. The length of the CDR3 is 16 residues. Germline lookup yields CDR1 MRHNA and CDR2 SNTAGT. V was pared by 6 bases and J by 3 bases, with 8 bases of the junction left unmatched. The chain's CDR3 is CASRRLAGDSEETQYF. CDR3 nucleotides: TGTGCCAGCAGGAGACTAGCGGGAGACTCGGAAGAGACCCAGTACTTC.

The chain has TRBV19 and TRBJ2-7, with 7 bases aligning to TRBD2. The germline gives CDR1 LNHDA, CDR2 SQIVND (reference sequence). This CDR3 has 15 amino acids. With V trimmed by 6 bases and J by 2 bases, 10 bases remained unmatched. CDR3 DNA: TGTGCCAGTAGCCGGGAGGCATTCGGGACCTACGAGCAGTACTTC. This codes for CASSREAFGTYEQYF.

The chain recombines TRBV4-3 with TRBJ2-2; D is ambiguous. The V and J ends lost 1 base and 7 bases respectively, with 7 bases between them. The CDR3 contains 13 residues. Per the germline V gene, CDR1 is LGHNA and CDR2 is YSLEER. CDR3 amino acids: CASSQVLDGELFF. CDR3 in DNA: TGCGCCAGCAGCCAAGTTTTGGACGGGGAGCTGTTTTTT.

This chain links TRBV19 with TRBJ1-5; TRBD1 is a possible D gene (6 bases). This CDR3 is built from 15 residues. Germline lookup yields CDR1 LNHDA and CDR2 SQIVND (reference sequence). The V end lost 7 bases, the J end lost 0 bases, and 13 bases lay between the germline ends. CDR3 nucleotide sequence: TGTGCCAGTATTAGTCGGACAGATAGCAATCAGCCCCAGCATTTT. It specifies CASISRTDSNQPQHF.

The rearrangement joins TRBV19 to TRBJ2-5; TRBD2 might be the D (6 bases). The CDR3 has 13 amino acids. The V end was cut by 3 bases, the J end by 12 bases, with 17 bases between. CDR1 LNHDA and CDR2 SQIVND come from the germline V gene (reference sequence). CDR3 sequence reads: CASSIHPLRLEYF. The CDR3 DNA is TGTGCCAGTAGTATCCATCCTCTGAGACTAGAGTACTTC.

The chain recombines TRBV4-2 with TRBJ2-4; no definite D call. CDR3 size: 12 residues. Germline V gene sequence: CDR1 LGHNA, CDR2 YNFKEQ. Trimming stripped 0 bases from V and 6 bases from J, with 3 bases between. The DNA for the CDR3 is TGTGCCAGCAGCCAAGAACTAAACATTCAGTACTTC. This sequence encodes CASSQELNIQYF.

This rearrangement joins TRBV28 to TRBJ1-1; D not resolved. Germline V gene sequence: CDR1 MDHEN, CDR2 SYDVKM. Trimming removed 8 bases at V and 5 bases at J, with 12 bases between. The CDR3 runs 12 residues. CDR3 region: CASVSGLTEAFF. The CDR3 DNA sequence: TGTGCCAGCGTTTCCGGTCTTACTGAAGCTTTCTTT.

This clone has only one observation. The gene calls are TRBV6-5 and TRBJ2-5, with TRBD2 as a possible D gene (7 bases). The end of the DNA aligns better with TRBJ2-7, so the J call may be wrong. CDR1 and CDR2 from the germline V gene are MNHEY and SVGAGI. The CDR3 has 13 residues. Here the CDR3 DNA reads TGTGCCACTACCCGGGGGGCCCCCTACGAGCAGTACTTC. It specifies CATTRGAPYEQYF.